This T cell receptor beta chain was sequenced in a study of blood T cell repertoires in COVID-19 (dated by TCRdb to the early 2020s). Notes on the research overall: Collaborator samples came from the United States, Italy and Spain and covered acute and convalescent phases of COVID-19. The material from the prospective study consisted of cDNA or gDNA derived from T cells, B-cell-depleted T cells, or PBMCs. The samples were drawn from two sources: the first 160 participants of the ongoing ImmuneRACE study, and fewer than 1,500 subjects contributed by 6 global collaborators. A de-identified subject ID, COVID-19 status, age in years and sex were almost always included in the sample metadata. Where available, HLA class I and class II types were taken from metadata supplied by the sample provider and were not determined by assay-based typing. The repertoires were made available in a free public database intended to serve as a resource for research on the immune response to SARS-CoV-2. Subjects who had been exposed to COVID-19, were actively infected with it, or had recovered from it provided the deeply sampled blood TCRbeta repertoires that made up the dataset.

Findings and caveats that apply to the study as a whole: Clinical and demographic metadata were provided uncurated, with the amount varying by source and participant.

TCRbeta CDR3 regions were amplified from genomic DNA using the immunoSEQ Assay, a bias-controlled multiplex PCR. Regarding the original processing steps: Nucleated cell counts per sample were estimated from amplification of reference gene primers within the assay. To quantify the absolute abundance of each unique TCRbeta CDR3 rearrangement, sequence reads were collapsed and filtered. Productive Simpson clonality was computed per sample as the square root of Simpson's diversity index over productive rearrangements. Sourced from immuneACCESS, this table was stored by TCRdb with only in-frame sequences that have V and J called. A share of the clones is absent; for the studies checked, an unresolved V gene accounts for under half, and the remainder has no known explanation. V, J and clone size reflect that table, while D and trimming were determined from the DNA. The sample records around 230,000 clones, approximately 75% of which are singletons. The ten largest clones represent about 9% of the sample.

Trimming takes 3 bases off V and 0 bases off J; junction bases not matched to a gene: 4. In the germline V gene, CDR1 corresponds to SGHTA and CDR2 to FQGTGA. The CDR3, from cysteine to phenylalanine, totals 18 residues. Only the CDR3 DNA is retained, 54 bases long and in frame from the first base. Enrolling through a virtual design, the prospective study's participants ranged in age from roughly 18 to 90 years and lived across 24 United States geographic areas. In the prospective study, participants were assigned to cohorts based on the clinical history participants reported in a screening survey and a study questionnaire. Recovered participants in ImmuneRACE Cohort 3 were defined by two consecutive negative NP/OP PCR tests, clearance by a healthcare professional, or resolution of symptoms. Each participant in the prospective study had whole blood, serum and a nasopharyngeal or oropharyngeal swab collected by mobile phlebotomists. Additional blood draws and questionnaires over a 2-month period could optionally be provided by prospective study participants. Prospective study blood samples were shipped either frozen or at room temperature before DNA extraction.

Remarks on this clone: Its binding antigen is unknown. Within one base of it there is no much larger clone, and no base qualities were kept.

The V and J segments used are TRBV7-3 and TRBJ2-1; 14 middle bases align to TRBD2. This TCR derives from a man aged 40-49 years who had recovered from COVID-19. The specimen sequenced was PBMCs or T cells enriched from blood (not recorded which). The CDR3 reads as follows: CASSLGTSGGGSYNEQFF. In nucleotide form, the sequence is TGTGCCAGCAGCTTGGGGACTAGCGGGGGCGGCTCCTACAATGAGCAGTTCTTC. The full variable domain, completed from the reference TRBV7-3 and TRBJ2-1 proteins outside the CDR3, reads GAGVSQTPSNKVTEKGKYVELRCDPISGHTALYWYRQSLGQGPEFLIYFQGTGAADDSGLPNDRFFAVRPEGSVSTLKIQRTERGDSAVYLCASSLGTSGGGSYNEQFFGPGTRLTVL.